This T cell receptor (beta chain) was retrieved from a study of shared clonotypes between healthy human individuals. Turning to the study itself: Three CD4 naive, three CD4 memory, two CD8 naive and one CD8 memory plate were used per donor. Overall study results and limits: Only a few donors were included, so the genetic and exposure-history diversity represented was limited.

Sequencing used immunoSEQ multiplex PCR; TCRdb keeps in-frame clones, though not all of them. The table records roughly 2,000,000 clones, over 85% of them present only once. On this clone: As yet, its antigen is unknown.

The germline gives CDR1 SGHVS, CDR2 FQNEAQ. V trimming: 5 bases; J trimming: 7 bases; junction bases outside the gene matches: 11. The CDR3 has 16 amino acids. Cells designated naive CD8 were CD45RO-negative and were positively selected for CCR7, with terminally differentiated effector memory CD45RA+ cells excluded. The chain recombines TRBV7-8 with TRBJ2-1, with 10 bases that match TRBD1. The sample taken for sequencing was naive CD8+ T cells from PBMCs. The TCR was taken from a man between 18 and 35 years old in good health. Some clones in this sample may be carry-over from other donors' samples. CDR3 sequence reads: CASSLPRGQGGNEQFF. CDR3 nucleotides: TGTGCCAGCAGCCTCCCCCGTGGACAGGGGGGTAATGAGCAGTTCTTC.